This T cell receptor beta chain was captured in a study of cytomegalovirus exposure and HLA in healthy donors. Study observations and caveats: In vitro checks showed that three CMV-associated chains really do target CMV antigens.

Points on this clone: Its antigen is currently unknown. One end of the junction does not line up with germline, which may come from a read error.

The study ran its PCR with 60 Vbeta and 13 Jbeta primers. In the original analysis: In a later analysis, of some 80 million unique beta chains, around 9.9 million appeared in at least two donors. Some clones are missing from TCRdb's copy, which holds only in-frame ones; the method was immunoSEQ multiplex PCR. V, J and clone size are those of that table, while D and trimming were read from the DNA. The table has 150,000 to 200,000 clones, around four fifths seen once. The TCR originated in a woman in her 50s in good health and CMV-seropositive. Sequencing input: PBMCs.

CDR3 DNA sequence: TGTGCCAACAGTTTAGGGGACAGGAACACTGAAGCTTTCTTT. It encodes CANSLGDRNTEAFF. The rearrangement joins TRBV6-5 to TRBJ1-1, with TRBD1 matching over 7 bases. The germline gives CDR1 MNHEY, CDR2 SVGAGI. The CDR3 length is 14 residues.